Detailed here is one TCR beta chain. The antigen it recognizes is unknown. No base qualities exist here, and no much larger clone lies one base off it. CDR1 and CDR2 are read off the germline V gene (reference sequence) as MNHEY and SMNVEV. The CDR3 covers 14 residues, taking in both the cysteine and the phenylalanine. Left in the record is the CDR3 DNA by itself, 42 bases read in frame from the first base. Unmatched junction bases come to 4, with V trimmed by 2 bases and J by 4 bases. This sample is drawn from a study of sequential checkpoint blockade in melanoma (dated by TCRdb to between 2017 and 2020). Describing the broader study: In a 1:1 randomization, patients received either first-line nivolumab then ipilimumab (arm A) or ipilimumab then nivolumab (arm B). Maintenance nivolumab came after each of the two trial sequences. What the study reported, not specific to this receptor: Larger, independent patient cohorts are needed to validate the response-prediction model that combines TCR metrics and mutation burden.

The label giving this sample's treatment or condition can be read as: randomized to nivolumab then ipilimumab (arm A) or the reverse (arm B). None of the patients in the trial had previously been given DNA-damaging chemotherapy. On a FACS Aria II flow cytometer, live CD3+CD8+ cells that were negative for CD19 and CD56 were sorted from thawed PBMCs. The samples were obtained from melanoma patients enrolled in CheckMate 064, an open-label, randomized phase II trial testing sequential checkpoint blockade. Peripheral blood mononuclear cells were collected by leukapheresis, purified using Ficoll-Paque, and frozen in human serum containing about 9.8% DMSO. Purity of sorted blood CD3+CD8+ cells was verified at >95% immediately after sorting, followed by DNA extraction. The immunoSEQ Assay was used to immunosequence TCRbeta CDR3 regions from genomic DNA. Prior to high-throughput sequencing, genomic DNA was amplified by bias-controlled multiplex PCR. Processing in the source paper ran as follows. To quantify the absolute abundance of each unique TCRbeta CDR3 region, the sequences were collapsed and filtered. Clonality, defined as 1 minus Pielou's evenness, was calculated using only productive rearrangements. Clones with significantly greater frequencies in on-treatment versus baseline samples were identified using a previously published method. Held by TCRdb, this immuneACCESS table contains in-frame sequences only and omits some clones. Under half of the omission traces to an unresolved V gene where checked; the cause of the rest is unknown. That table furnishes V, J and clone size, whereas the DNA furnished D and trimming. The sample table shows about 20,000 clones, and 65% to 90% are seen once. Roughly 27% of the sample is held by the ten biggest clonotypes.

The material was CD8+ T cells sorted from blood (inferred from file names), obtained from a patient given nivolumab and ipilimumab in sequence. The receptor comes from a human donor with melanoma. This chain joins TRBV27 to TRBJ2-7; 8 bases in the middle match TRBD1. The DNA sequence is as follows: TGTGCCAGCAGTTTAATGGACAGGGCTTACGAGCAGTACTTC. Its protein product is CASSLMDRAYEQYF.